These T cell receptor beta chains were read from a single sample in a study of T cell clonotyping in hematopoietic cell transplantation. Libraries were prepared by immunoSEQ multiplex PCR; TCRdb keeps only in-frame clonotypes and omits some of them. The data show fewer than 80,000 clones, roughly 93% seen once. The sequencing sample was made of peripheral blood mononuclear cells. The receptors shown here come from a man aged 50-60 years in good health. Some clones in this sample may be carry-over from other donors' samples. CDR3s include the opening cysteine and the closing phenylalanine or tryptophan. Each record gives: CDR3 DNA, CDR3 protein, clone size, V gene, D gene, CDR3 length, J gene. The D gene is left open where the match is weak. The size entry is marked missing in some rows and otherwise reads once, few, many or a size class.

TGTGCCAGCAGCTTAGACTTAGAGACCCAGTACTTC	CASSLDLETQYF	NA	TRBV7-8	NA	12	TRBJ2-5
TGTGCCAGCACTAAAAGGGGGGGAACCACTGAAAAACTGTTTTTT	CASTKRGGTTEKLFF	NA	TRBV6-1	NA	15	TRBJ1-4
TGTGCCAGCAGTGCGGACTTGACCAGCTCCTACGAGCAGTACTTC	CASSADLTSSYEQYF	NA	TRBV6-5	NA	15	TRBJ2-7
TGTGCCAGCAGCTTACCGGCTGGCAGCCCCTACGAGCAGTACTTC	CASSLPAGSPYEQYF	NA	TRBV7-8	NA	15	TRBJ2-7
TGTGCCAGCAGTGATATACCGGGACAGGGCACCTACGAGCAGTACTTC	CASSDIPGQGTYEQYF	NA	TRBV28	TRBD1	16	TRBJ2-7
TGTGCCAGCAGCGTAGCGGGAAGGGGAGAAGCTTTCTTT	CASSVAGRGEAFF	NA	TRBV9	NA	13	TRBJ1-1
TGTGCCAGCAGCACCAGTGGAGATACGCAGTATTTT	CASSTSGDTQYF	NA	TRBV28	NA	12	TRBJ2-3
TGTGCCAGCGGATCGGGACAGCGCAATCAGCCCCAGCATTTT	CASGSGQRNQPQHF	NA	TRBV28	TRBD1	14	TRBJ1-5
TGTGCCAGCCGACCGAGGAGGGCCGACGACAATGAGCAGTTCTTC	CASRPRRADDNEQFF	NA	TRBV11-2	NA	15	TRBJ2-1
TGTGCCAGCAGCTTAGGGAGGCGAGGGTCGGAGACTGAAGCTTTCTTT	CASSLGRRGSETEAFF	NA	TRBV7-8	NA	16	TRBJ1-1
TGCGCCAGCAGCTTGGACAGGGAGGACGGGGAGCTGTTTTTT	CASSLDREDGELFF	NA	TRBV5-1	NA	14	TRBJ2-2
TGTGCCATCGCATCGGGGGGCTCGGGGAATGAGCAGTTCTTC	CAIASGGSGNEQFF	NA	TRBV10-3	NA	14	TRBJ2-1
TGTGCCAGCAGCTTAGTGGGACTAGCGGGAGCCGCACAAGTTTACGAGCAGTACTTC	CASSLVGLAGAAQVYEQYF	NA	TRBV7-6	TRBD2	19	TRBJ2-7
TGTGCCAGCAAGGATTTAGGGAGTGAGCAGTACTTC	CASKDLGSEQYF	NA	TRBV2	NA	12	TRBJ2-7
TGTGCCAGCAGTTCCGGGGCGGTAGGCTACACCTTC	CASSSGAVGYTF	NA	TRBV25-1	NA	12	TRBJ1-2
TGTGCCAGCAGCGGAGACTCAAACACCGGGGAGCTGTTTTTT	CASSGDSNTGELFF	NA	TRBV9	NA	14	TRBJ2-2
TGTGCCAGCAGCTTAGAGCGGGTTGGGACAGTTAATGAAAAACTGTTTTTT	CASSLERVGTVNEKLFF	once	TRBV7-2	TRBD1	17	TRBJ1-4
TGTGCCATTTCACAGAGCCTTAACACTGAAGCTTTCTTT	CAISQSLNTEAFF	NA	TRBV19	NA	13	TRBJ1-1
TGTGCCAGCAGCCGGACTGGGGCCCTCGGGGAGCAGTACTTC	CASSRTGALGEQYF	NA	TRBV7-2	NA	14	TRBJ2-7
TGTGCCAGGGCGGACAGGGAACGAGGAGGCTACACCTTC	CARADRERGGYTF	NA	TRBV28	TRBD1	13	TRBJ1-2
TGTGCCAGCCGAAGGAACACTGAAGCTTTCTTT	CASRRNTEAFF	NA	TRBV6-5	NA	11	TRBJ1-1
TGTGCCAGTACTGACATTGGCACCGGGGAGCTGTTTTTT	CASTDIGTGELFF	NA	TRBV19	NA	13	TRBJ2-2